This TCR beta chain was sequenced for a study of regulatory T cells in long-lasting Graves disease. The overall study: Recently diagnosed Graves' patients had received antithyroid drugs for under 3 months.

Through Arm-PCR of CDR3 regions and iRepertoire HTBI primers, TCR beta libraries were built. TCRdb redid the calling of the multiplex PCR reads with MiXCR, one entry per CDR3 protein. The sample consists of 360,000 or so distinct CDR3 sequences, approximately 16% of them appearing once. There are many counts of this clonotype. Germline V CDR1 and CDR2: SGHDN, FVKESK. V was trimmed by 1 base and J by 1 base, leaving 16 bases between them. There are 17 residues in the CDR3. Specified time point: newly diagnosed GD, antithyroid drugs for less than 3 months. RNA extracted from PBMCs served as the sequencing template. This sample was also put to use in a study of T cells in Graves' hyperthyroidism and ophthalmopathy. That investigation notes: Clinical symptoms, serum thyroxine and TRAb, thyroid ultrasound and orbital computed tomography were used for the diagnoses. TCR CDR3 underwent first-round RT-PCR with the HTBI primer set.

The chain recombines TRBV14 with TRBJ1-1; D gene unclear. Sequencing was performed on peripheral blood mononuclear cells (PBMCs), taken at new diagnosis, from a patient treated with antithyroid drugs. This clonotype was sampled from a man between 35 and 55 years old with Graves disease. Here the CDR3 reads CASSQVVAGGSNTEAFF. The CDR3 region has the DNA TGTGCCAGCAGCCAAGTTGTGGCAGGAGGATCGAACACTGAAGCTTTCTTT.